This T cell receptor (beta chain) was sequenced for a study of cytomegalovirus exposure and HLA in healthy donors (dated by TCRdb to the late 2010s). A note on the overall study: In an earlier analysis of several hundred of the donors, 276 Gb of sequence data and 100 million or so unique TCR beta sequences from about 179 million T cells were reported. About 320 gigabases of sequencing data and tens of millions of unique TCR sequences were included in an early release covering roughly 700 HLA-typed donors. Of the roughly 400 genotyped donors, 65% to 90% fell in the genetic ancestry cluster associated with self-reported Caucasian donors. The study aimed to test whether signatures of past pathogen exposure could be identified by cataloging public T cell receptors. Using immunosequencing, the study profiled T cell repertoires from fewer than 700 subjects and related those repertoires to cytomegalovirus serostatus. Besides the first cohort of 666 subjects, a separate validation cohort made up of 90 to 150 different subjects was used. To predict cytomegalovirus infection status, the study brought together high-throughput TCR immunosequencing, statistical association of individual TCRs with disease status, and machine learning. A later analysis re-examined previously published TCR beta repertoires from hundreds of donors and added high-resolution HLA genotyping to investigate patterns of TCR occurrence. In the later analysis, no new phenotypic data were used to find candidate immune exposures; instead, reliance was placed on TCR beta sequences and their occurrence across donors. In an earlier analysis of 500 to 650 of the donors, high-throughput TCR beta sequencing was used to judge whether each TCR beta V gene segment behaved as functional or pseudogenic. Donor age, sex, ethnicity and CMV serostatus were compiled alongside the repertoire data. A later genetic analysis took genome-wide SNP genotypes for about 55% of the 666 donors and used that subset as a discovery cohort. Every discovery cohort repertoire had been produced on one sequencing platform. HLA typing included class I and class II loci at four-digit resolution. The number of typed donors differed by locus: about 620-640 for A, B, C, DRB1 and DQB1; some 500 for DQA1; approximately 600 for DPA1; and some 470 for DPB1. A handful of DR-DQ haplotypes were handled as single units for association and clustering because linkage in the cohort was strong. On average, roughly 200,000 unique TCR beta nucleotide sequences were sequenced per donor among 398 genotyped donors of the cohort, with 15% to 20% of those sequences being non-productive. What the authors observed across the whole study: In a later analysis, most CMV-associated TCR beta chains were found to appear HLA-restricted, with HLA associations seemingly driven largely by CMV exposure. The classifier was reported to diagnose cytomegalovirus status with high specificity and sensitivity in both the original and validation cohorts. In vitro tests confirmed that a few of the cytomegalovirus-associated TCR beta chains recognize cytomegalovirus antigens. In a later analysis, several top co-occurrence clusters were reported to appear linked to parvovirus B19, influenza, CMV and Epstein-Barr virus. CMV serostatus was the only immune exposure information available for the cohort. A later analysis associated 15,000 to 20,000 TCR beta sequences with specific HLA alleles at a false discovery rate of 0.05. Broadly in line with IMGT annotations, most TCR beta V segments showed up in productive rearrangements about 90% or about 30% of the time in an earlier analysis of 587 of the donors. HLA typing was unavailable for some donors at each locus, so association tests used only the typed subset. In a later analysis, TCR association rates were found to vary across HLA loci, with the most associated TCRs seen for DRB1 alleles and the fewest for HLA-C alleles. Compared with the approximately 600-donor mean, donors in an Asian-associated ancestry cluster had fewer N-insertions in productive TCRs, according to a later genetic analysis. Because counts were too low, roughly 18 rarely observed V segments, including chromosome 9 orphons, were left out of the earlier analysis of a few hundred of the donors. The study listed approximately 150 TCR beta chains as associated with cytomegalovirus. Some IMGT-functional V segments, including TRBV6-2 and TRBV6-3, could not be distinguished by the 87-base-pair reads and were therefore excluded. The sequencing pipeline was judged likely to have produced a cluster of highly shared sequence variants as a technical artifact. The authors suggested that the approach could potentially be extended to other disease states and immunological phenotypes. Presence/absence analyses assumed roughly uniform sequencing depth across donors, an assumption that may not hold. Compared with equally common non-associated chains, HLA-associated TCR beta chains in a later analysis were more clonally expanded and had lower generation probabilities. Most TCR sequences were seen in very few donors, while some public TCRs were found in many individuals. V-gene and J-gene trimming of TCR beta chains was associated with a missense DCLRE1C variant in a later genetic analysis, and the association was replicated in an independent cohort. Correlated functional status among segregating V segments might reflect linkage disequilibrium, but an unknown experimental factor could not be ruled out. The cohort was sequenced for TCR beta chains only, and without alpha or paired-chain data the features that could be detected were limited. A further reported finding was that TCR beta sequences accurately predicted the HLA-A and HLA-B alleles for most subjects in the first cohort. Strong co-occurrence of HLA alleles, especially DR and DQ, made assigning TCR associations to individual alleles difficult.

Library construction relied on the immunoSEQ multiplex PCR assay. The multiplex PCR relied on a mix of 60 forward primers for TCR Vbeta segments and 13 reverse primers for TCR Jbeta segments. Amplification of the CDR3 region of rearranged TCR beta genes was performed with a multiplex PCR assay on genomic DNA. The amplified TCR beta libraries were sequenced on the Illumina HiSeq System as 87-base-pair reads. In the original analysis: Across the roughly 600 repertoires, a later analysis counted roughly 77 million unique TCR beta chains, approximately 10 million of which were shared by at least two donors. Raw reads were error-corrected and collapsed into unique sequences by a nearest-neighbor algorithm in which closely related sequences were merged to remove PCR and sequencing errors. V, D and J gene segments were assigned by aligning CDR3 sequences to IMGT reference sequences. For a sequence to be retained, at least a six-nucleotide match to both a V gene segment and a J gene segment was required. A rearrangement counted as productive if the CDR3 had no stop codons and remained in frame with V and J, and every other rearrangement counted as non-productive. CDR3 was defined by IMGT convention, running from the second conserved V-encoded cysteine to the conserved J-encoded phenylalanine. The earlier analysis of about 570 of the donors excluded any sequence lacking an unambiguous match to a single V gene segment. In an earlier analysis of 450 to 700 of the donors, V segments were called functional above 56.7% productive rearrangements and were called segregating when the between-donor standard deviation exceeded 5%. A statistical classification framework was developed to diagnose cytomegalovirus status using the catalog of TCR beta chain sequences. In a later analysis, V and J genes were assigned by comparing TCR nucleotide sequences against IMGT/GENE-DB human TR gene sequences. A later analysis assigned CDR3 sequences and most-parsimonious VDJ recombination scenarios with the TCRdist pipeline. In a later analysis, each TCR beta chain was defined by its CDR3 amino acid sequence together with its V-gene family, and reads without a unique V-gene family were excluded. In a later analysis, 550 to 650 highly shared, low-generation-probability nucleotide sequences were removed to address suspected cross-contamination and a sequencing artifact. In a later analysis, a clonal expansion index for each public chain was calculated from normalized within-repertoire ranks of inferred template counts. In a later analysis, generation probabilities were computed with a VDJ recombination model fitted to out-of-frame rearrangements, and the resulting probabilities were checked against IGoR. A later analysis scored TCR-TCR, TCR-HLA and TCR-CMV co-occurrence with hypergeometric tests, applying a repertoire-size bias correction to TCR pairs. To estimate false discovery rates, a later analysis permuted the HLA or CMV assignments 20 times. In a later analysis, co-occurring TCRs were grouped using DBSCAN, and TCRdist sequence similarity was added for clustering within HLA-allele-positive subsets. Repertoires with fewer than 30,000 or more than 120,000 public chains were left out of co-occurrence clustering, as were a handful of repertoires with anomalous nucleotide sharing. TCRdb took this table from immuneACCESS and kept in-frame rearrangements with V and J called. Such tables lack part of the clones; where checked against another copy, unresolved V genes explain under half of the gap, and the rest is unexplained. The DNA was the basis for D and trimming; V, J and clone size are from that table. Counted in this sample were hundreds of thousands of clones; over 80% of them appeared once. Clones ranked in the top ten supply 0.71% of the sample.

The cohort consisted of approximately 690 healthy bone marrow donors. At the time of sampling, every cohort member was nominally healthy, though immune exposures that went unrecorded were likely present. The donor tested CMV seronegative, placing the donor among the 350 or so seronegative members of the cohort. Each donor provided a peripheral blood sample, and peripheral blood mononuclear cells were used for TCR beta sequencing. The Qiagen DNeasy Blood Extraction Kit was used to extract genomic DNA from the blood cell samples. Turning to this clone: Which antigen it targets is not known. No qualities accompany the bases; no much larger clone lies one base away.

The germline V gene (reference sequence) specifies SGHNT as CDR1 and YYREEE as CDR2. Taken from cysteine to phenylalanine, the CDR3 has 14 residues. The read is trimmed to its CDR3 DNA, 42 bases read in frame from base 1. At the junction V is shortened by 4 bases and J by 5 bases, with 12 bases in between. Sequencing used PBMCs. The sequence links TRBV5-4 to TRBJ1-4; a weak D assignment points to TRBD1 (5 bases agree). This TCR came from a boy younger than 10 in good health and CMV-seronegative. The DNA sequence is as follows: TGTGCCAGCAGCGACGGACATCCGAATGAAAAACTGTTTTTT. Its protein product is CASSDGHPNEKLFF.